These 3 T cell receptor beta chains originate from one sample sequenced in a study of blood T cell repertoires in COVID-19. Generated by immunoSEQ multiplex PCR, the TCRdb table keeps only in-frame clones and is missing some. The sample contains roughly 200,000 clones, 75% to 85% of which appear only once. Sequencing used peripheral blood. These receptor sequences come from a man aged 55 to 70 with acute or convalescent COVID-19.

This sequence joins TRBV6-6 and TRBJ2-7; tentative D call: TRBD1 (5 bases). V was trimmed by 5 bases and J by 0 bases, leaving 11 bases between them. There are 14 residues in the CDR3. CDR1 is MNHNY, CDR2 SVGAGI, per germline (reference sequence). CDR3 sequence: CASSPQGFSYEQYF. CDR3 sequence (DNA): TGTGCCAGCAGTCCCCAGGGATTCTCCTACGAGCAGTACTTC.

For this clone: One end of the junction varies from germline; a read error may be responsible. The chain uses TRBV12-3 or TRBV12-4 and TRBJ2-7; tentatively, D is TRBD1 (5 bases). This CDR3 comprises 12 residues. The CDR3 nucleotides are TGTGCCACCAGTCAGGGAATCTACGAGCAGTACTTC. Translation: CATSQGIYEQYF.

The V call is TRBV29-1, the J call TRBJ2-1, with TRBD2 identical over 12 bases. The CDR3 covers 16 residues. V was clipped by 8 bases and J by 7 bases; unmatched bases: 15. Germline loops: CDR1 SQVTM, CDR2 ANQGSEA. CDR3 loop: CSMTSGSTRGLNEQFF. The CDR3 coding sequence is TGCAGCATGACTAGCGGGAGTACCCGGGGTTTGAATGAGCAGTTCTTC.